A single T cell receptor beta chain is shown here with its context. Its antigen is undetermined. At collection, donors were nominally healthy, but unrecorded immune exposures were probable. Germline V gives CDR1 MDHEN, CDR2 SYDVKM. The ends lost 0 bases at V and 4 bases at J; junction bases unmatched: 6. This CDR3 spans 18 amino acids. This specimen comes from a study of cytomegalovirus exposure and HLA in healthy donors. Study results and caveats: Earlier results showed most TCR beta V segments being productive about 87% or about 30% of the time.

The PCR had 60 Vbeta and 13 Jbeta primers. Generated by immunoSEQ multiplex PCR, the TCRdb table keeps only in-frame clones and is missing some. The sample features more than 90,000 clones, with 5.5% to 8% in its top ten. This TCR derives from a man aged 35-49 years in good health and CMV-seropositive. The V call is TRBV28, the J call TRBJ2-2; TRBD2 matches 12 bases. Sequencing input: PBMCs. This CDR3 reads CASSLWASGRVGTGELFF. The CDR3 region has the DNA TGTGCCAGCAGTTTATGGGCTAGCGGGAGGGTTGGCACCGGGGAGCTGTTTTTT.